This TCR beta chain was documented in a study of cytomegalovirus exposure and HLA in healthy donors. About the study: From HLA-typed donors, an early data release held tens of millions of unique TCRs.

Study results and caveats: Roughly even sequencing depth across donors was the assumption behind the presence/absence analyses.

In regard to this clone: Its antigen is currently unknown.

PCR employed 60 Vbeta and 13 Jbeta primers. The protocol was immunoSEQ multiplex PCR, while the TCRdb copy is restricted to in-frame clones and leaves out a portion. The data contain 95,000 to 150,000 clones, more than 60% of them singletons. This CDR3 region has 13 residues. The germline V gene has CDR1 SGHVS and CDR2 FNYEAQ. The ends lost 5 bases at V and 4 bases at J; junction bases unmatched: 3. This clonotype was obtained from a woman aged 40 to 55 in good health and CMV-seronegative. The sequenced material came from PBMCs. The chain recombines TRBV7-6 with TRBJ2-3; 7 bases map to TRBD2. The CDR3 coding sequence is TGTGCCAGCAGCCCCCTAGCGGCAGATACGCAGTATTTT. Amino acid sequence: CASSPLAADTQYF.